The T cell receptor (beta chain) under discussion was sequenced for a study of T cells in Graves' hyperthyroidism and ophthalmopathy (dated by TCRdb to between 2018 and 2021). As for the study more broadly: Peripheral blood was collected at initial diagnosis, before any treatment. TCR V-J signatures able to tell the groups apart were searched for in a discovery cohort of approximately 95 patients, of whom more than 40 had Graves' ophthalmopathy and under 65 had stable Graves' hyperthyroidism. Prospective prediction of ophthalmopathy was tested in an independent validation cohort consisting of under 20 hyperthyroidism patients and more than 15 patients who later progressed to ophthalmopathy. The 75 to 100 discovery patients were divided at random into training and test sets in a 7:3 ratio. In several Graves' hyperthyroidism patients, the study also compared T-cell repertoires from thyroid tissue with T-cell repertoires from blood. After blood sampling, hyperthyroidism patients were treated with methimazole at a starting dose of 30 mg daily, and ophthalmopathy patients were treated with high-dose intravenous methylprednisolone. The paper describes TCR Vbeta CDR3 sequencing of 120 to 150 peripheral blood samples, made up of 40 to 45 ophthalmopathy patients, roughly 72 hyperthyroidism patients and 17 progressor patients. Broader findings and caveats from the paper: In validation, the model predicted progression to ophthalmopathy with over 65% sensitivity and 72% to 85% specificity, a median of 6.5 months before onset. Sample size was not statistically predetermined, and investigators were not blinded to group allocation. Ophthalmopathy was separated from stable hyperthyroidism by a 13 V-J signature model, with over 85% sensitivity and just over 81% specificity obtained in cross-validation and 80%/75% obtained in testing. Most expanded thyroid clonotypes (frequency above 0.001) were also detected in blood, a finding suggesting that blood repertoires may reflect thyroid immune responses.

The CDR3, cysteine through phenylalanine, is 16 amino acids long. Only the CDR3 region is kept as DNA, spanning 48 bases read in frame from base 1. Compared with germline, V lacks 3 bases and J lacks 4 bases; bases without a gene match: 9. CDR1 and CDR2, per the germline V gene, are KGHSH and LQKENI. Stable Graves' hyperthyroidism was defined as the absence of progression to ophthalmopathy over 18 months of follow-up. Hyperthyroidism patients were newly diagnosed, had a disease duration of under 2 months, and were aged 18 to 65 years. Patients with uncontrolled infections, other autoimmune diseases, pregnancy or lactation were excluded. Clinical symptoms, serum thyroxine and TRAb, thyroid ultrasound, and orbital computed tomography formed the basis for the diagnoses. PBMCs were separated from about 10 ml of fresh peripheral blood using Ficoll-Paque density gradient centrifugation. Trizol reagent was used to extract total RNA, and RNA quality was then checked on an Agilent 2100 Bioanalyzer.

TCR beta CDR3 regions were amplified from RNA transcripts. For the first round of RT-PCR on the TCR CDR3, the HTBI primer set was used together with the Qiagen OneStep RT-PCR kit. Libraries were constructed in a second round of multiplex PCR, after which size selection and purification were performed. Libraries were sequenced paired-end with 100 bp reads on an Illumina HiSeq2000. On the authors' methods: SOAPnuke was used to process the raw data, with reads discarded if the reads contained adapters or uncalled bases, had a mean Phred below 15, or lacked an exact constant-primer or identifier match. High-quality paired reads were merged with COPE v1.2.5, and unique nucleotide sequences were defined as clonotypes. MiTCR v1.1 was used to align the clonotypes against IMGT TRBV, TRBD and TRBJ reference segments. The analysis included only V-J combinations with a frequency above 0.0001, which together covered roughly 99% of the repertoires. The TCS score was defined as F50 (clonal expansion) divided by E x V (chaos), with BLOSUM62-based TCRdist calculated between CDR3 peptides within each V-J. Welch's t-statistics and random forest reduced fewer than 600 V-J features to fewer than 15, which were used in a naive Bayes classifier (R e1071). The public reads were quality trimmed at Q25 with fastp and then assembled into clones with MiXCR by TCRdb, keeping productive beta chains. One record per CDR3 amino acid sequence lists the most common genes and DNA. TCRdb assigned the V and J calls; the authors' analysis was not used. The sample data list about 620,000 distinct CDR3 sequences, and roughly 15% of these were observed just once. The top ten clones comprise 3% to 4% of the sample.

This clonotype was detected only a few times. Its antigen target is currently unknown. It has no much larger one-base neighbor in the sample; base qualities were not kept. Sequencing was carried out using blood. The TCR comes from a woman aged 25-40 years with Graves' hyperthyroidism. The sequence is built from TRBV18 and TRBJ2-3; TRBD2 matches 8 bases in the middle. CDR3 sequence: CASSPPGRALSDTQYF. The DNA sequence is as follows: TGTGCCAGCTCACCTCCCGGGAGGGCCTTATCAGATACGCAGTATTTT.